These 8 T cell receptor beta chains share one sample of origin, sequenced in a study of blood T cell repertoires in COVID-19. The protocol was immunoSEQ multiplex PCR, while the TCRdb copy is restricted to in-frame clones and leaves out a portion. Seen here are about 140,000 clones, approximately 84% observed once, and the top ten hold 8% to 10%. Sequenced: peripheral blood. These receptor sequences come from a woman over 75 in a cohort sampled during active or convalescent COVID-19.

This rearrangement joins TRBV20-1 to TRBJ1-5, with D hard to call. Germline values: CDR1 DFQATT, CDR2 SNEGSKA (reference sequence). The CDR3 has 13 amino acids. Between the trimmed V and J ends, which lost 3 bases and 1 base, there was a span of 7 bases. CDR3 protein: CSASEQSNQPQHF. CDR3 nucleotide sequence: TGCAGTGCTAGTGAACAAAGCAATCAGCCCCAGCATTTT.

The genes are TRBV3-1 (or the pseudogene TRBV3-2) and TRBJ2-7; 15 bases agree with TRBD2. Unmatched junction bases numbered 8, after V lost 6 bases and J lost 8 bases. The V gene's germline CDR1 is LGHDT and CDR2 YNNKEL (reference sequence). The CDR3 is 15 residues long. CDR3 in DNA: TGTGCCAGCAGAGAGATGGGACTAGCGGGGGGCAAGCAGTACTTC. It translates to CASREMGLAGGKQYF.

The V gene is TRBV6-6, the J gene TRBJ1-6; TRBD1 matches at 7 bases. The V segment lost 5 bases and the J segment 6 bases; nucleotides outside the gene matches: 7. The CDR3 covers 15 residues. Germline V lookup: CDR1 MNHNY, CDR2 SVGAGI (reference sequence). The CDR3 here is CASSKTGTVNSPLHF. In nucleotides, the CDR3 is TGTGCCAGCAGTAAAACCGGGACAGTTAATTCACCCCTCCACTTT.

The chain is built from TRBV18 and TRBJ2-3, with TRBD1 identical over 7 bases. Germline V gene lookup returns CDR1 KGHSH and CDR2 LQKENI. The J segment lost 6 bases and the V segment lost 1 base, leaving 7 bases of the junction unmatched. The CDR3 runs 15 residues. CDR3 loop: CASSPQGAPRDTQYF. Here the CDR3 DNA reads TGTGCCAGCTCACCACAGGGGGCTCCGAGGGATACGCAGTATTTT. Together with reference TRBV18 and TRBJ2-3, the CDR3 gives the full variable domain: NAGVMQNPRHLVRRRGQEARLRCSPMKGHSHVYWYRQLPEEGLKFMVYLQKENIIDESGMPKERFSAEFPKEGPSILRIQQVVRGDSAAYFCASSPQGAPRDTQYFGPGTRLTVL.

CDR3 loop: CASRSWGQHTEAFF. The CDR3 nucleotides are TGTGCCAGCAGATCCTGGGGACAACACACTGAAGCTTTCTTT. The gene calls are TRBV27 and TRBJ1-1, with TRBD1 as a possible D gene (6 bases). The CDR3 runs to 14 residues. The V end was cut by 6 bases, the J end by 3 bases, with 14 bases between. The germline V gene has CDR1 MNHEY and CDR2 SMNVEV (reference sequence).

The V call is TRBV9, the J call TRBJ1-2; D is perhaps TRBD1 (5 bases). Germline CDR1 SGDLS, CDR2 YYNGEE. Trimming pared 3 bases from V and 8 bases from J, leaving 17 bases between. This CDR3 contains 14 residues. CDR3 DNA: TGTGCCAGCAGCGCATCATCAGGGAGGTACGGCTACACCTTC. It specifies CASSASSGRYGYTF.

The chain carries TRBV2 and TRBJ2-7; D is ambiguous. Deletions cut 10 bases from V and 0 bases from J, with 16 bases between. From germline, CDR1 is SNHLY and CDR2 FYNNEI. The CDR3 is 14 residues long. CDR3 in amino acids: CATRREVSSYEQYF. CDR3 sequence (DNA): TGTGCCACCCGCCGAGAGGTGAGCTCCTACGAGCAGTACTTC.

The chain links TRBV5-1 to TRBJ1-1; a weak D match, TRBD1 (5 bases). Germline CDR1 SGHRS, CDR2 YFSETQ. This CDR3 region has 15 residues. The V gene lost 4 bases and the J gene lost 0 bases, with 13 bases spanning the gap. This chain's CDR3 is CASSGGASMNTEAFF. CDR3 DNA: TGCGCCAGCAGCGGAGGGGCAAGTATGAACACTGAAGCTTTCTTT.